This TCR beta chain was captured by sequencing in a study of OX40 agonist ivuxolimab in advanced cancers. Profiled with immunoSEQ multiplex PCR; TCRdb holds only in-frame clones, not every one. This sample has some 77,000 clones, with around 90% found just once. CDR3 length: 14 residues. Germline V lookup: CDR1 SGHRS, CDR2 YFSETQ. Trimming shortened V by 1 base and J by 5 bases, and 9 bases separated the two germline ends. About this clone itself: The antigen is undetermined.

Study outcomes and limitations: With doses of 0.1 to 3.0 mg/kg, CD4+ and CD8+ blood T cells had undergone clonal expansion by week 6.

Blood draws occurred at baseline, cycle 4 day 1, and cycle 7 day 1. The chain links TRBV5-1 to TRBJ2-2; D possibly corresponds to TRBD1 (5 bases). This clonotype originated in an adult with an advanced solid tumor such as melanoma, head and neck, liver or kidney cancer. This specimen consisted of CD4+ or CD8+ T cells sorted from blood, obtained in a trial of the OX40 agonist ivuxolimab. CDR3 nucleotide sequence: TGCGCCAGCAGCTTGAACAGGCTTACCGGGGAGCTGTTTTTT. This gives the protein CASSLNRLTGELFF.